This T cell receptor beta chain was documented in a study of beta chain features in type 1 diabetes. As for this clone: Its antigen is undetermined.

From germline, CDR1 is MNHNY and CDR2 SVGAGI (reference sequence). V lost 6 bases, J lost 4 bases, and 18 bases lay in between. The CDR3 loop spans 15 amino acids. Expressed TCRB transcripts were sequenced after all isolated RNA was converted to cDNA. TCRdb's copy holds only in-frame clones and misses some; the assay was immunoSEQ multiplex PCR. The sample yields some 330,000 clones, over 9.5% seen once. Sorting produced populations that all topped 95% purity. The study's findings and limits: All four CD4+ subsets from Type 1 diabetes patients carried moderately but significantly shorter TCRB CDR3s. Cells expressing TCR highly could be over-represented by cDNA sequencing. The question of HLA type influencing TCRB rearrangement was one that remained unresolved here.

This chain links TRBV6-6 with TRBJ2-5, with D perhaps matching TRBD1 (7 bases). The sample taken for sequencing was naive CD4+ T cells from blood. This TCR was recovered from a woman aged 18-30 years with type 1 diabetes. Here the CDR3 reads CASRLRQGGRETQYF. Here the CDR3 DNA reads TGTGCCAGCAGGCTGCGACAGGGAGGTCGAGAGACCCAGTACTTC.